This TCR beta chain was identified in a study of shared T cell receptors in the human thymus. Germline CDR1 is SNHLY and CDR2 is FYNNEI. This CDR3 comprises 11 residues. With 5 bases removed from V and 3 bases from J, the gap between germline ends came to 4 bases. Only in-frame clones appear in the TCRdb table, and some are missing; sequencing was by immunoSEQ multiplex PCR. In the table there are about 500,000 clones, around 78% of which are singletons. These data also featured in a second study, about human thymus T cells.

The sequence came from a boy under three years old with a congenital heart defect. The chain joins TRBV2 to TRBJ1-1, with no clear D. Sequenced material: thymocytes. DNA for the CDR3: TGTGCCAGCAGTACAGACACTGAAGCTTTCTTT. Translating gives CASSTDTEAFF.